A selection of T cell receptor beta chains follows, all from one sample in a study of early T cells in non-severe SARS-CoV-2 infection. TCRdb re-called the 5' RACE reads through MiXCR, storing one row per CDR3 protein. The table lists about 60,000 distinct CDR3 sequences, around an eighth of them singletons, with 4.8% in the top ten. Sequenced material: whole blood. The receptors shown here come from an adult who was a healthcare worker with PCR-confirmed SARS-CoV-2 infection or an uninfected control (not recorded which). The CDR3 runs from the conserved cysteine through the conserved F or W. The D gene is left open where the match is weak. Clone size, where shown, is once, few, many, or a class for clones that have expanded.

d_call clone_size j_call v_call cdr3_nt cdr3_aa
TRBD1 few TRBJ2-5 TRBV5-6 TGTGCCAGCAGCGATGGGACAGGCCAAGAGACCCAGTACTTC CASSDGTGQETQYF
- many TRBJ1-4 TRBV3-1 TGTGCCAGCAGCCAAGGACACCTAGAAAAACTGTTTTTT CASSQGHLEKLFF
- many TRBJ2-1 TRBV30 TGTGCCTGGAGTGTAATAGGCAATGAGCAGTTCTTC CAWSVIGNEQFF
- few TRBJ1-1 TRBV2 TGTGCCAGCAGTGTGGGTGACCTAAGAGCAGCGAACACTGAAGCTTTCTTT CASSVGDLRAANTEAFF
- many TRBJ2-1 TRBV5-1 TGCGCCAGCAGCTTGGGACAGCCCTACAATGAGCAGTTCTTC CASSLGQPYNEQFF
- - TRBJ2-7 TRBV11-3 TGTGCCAGCAGCTTAGGCAGGGCCAGCGACGAGCAGTACTTC CASSLGRASDEQYF
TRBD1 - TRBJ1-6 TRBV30 TGTGCCTGGAGTGCCAGGGGGCGGAATTCACCCCTCCACTTT CAWSARGRNSPLHF
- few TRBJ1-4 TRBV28 TGTGCCAGCACGATACCCGCAGGGAGGTTGTTTTTT CASTIPAGRLFF
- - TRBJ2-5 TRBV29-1 TGCAGCGTTGACTCTCCTAGCAGGGAGACCCAGTACTTC CSVDSPSRETQYF
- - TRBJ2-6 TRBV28 TGTGCCAGCAGCCTTGATCCTGGGGCCAACGTCCTGACTTTC CASSLDPGANVLTF
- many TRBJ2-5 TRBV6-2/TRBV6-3 TGTGCCAGCAGGGACTCCTCGGAGACCCAGTACTTC CASRDSSETQYF
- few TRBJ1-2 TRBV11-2 TGTGCCAGCAGCTTAGTCGCGGCAGGTTATAACTATGGCTACACCTTC CASSLVAAGYNYGYTF
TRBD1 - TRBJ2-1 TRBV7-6 TGTGCCAGCAGCTTAGTAGGACAGGGGCCCGCGTGGCAGTTCTTC CASSLVGQGPAWQFF
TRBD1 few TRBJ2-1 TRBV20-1 TGCAGTGCTAGCGCGACAGGGTCCAATGAGCAGTTCTTC CSASATGSNEQFF
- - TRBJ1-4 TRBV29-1 TGCAGCGTTATGCCGGACGGGGAAAAACTGTTTTTT CSVMPDGEKLFF
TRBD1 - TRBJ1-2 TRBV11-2 TGTGCCAGCAGACAAACAGGGGGCGGCTATGGCTACACCTTC CASRQTGGGYGYTF
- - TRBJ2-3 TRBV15 TGTGCCACCAGCAGTCGCGGCACTAGCACAGATACGCAGTATTTT CATSSRGTSTDTQYF